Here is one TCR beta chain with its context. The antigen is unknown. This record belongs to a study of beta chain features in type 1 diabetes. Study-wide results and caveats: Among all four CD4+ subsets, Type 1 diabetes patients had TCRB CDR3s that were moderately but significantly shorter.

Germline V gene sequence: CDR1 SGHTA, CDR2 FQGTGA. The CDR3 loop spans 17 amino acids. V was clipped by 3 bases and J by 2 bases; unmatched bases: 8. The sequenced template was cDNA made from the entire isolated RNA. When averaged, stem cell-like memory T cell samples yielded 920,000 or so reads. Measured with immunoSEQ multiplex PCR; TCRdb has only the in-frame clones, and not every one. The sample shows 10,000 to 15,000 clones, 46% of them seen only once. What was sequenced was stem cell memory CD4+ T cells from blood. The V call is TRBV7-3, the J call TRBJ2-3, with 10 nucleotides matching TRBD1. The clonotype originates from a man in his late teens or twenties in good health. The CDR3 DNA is TGTGCCAGCAGCTTCCGCTCCGGGACAGGGGTCACAGATACGCAGTATTTT. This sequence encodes CASSFRSGTGVTDTQYF.